This entry lists 7 T cell receptor beta chains sequenced from one sample in a study of technical replicates of blood from four donors. Only in-frame clones appear in the TCRdb table, and some are missing; sequencing was by immunoSEQ multiplex PCR. The table has over 70,000 clones, just under 95% seen once. The sample was T cells isolated from PBMCs. The source is a human donor in good health.

This chain connects TRBV2 to TRBJ2-1; D gene uncertain. Germline-derived CDR1 and CDR2 are SNHLY and FYNNEI. The CDR3 contains 13 residues. V was clipped by 4 bases and J by 8 bases, with 12 bases between them. CDR3 sequence (DNA): TGTGCCAGCAGTGTCTGGGTTCAGGATGAGCAGTTCTTC. This translates into CASSVWVQDEQFF.

This clone was detected only a few times. The chain combines TRBV27 with TRBJ1-2; possible D gene TRBD1, 5 bases. Germline V gene sequence: CDR1 MNHEY, CDR2 SMNVEV (reference sequence). V was shortened by 6 bases and J by 6 bases, with 17 bases between the two germline ends. The CDR3 is 14 amino acids. The CDR3 sequence: CASRLLDRKDGYTF. CDR3 in DNA: TGTGCCAGCAGACTATTAGACAGAAAAGATGGCTACACCTTC.

V usage is TRBV4-3 and J usage is TRBJ2-1; TRBD1 matches at 9 bases. V trimming: 1 base; J trimming: 8 bases; junction bases outside the gene matches: 6. The germline V gene encodes CDR1 LGHNA and CDR2 YSLEER. The CDR3 is 15 residues long. CDR3 DNA sequence: TGCGCCAGCAGCCAAGTAGACAGGGGGGGGTATGAGCAGTTCTTC. This encodes CASSQVDRGGYEQFF.

The V and J genes are TRBV6-5 and TRBJ1-1; D call uncertain. The CDR3 totals 13 residues. V lost 2 bases to trimming and J lost 2 bases, with 6 bases between them. Germline loops: CDR1 MNHEY, CDR2 SVGAGI. The CDR3 region has the DNA TGTGCCAGCAGTTACGGGCCAAACACTGAAGCTTTCTTT. Its translation is CASSYGPNTEAFF.

The V gene is TRBV6-5, the J gene TRBJ1-1; D ambiguous. The V end was cut by 5 bases, the J end by 2 bases, with 9 bases between. CDR3 length: 13 amino acids. Germline assignment: CDR1 MNHEY and CDR2 SVGAGI. This CDR3 reads CASSSDINTEAFF. DNA of the CDR3: TGTGCCAGCAGTAGTGACATAAACACTGAAGCTTTCTTT.

The rearrangement links TRBV27 to TRBJ2-7; no clear D gene. Germline CDR1 MNHEY, CDR2 SMNVEV (reference sequence). Deletions cut 4 bases from V and 3 bases from J, with 10 bases between. The CDR3 is 13 residues long. CDR3 DNA sequence: TGTGCCAGCAGTTCATCACTCGTCTACGAGCAGTACTTC. Translating it yields CASSSSLVYEQYF.

This chain connects TRBV11-3 to TRBJ2-3; D remains ambiguous. The CDR3 has 13 residues. V was shortened by 0 bases and J by 6 bases, with 7 bases between the two germline ends. The germline V gene has CDR1 SGHNT and CDR2 YENEEA. CDR3 in DNA: TGTGCCAGCAGCTTAGACGGTTCGGATACGCAGTATTTT. It yields the protein CASSLDGSDTQYF.